These 25 T cell receptor beta chains were sequenced from one sample in a study of blood T cell repertoires in COVID-19 (dated by TCRdb to between 2020 and 2021). The library was produced with the immunoSEQ multiplex PCR assay. Here the immuneACCESS table is served through TCRdb, limited to in-frame sequences with V and J called. Missing clones are a known gap in these copies; in checked studies unresolved V genes cover under half, and the rest lacks a known reason. The sample yields about 420,000 clones; about 90% were counted once. Roughly 0.87% of the sample is taken by the ten largest. The specimen was peripheral blood. Source of these receptors: a man between 18 and 29 years old with COVID-19, enrolled during active disease.

The chain has TRBV5-1 and TRBJ2-7, with D possibly being TRBD1 (6 bases). The V end lost 3 bases, the J end lost 7 bases, and 17 bases lay between the germline ends. The germline V gene has CDR1 SGHRS and CDR2 YFSETQ. The CDR3 runs 14 residues. CDR3 coding DNA: TGCGCCAGCAGCTGGAACTCAGGGGTGGTTGAGCAGTACTTC. It yields the protein CASSWNSGVVEQYF. The full variable domain, in which reference TRBV5-1 and TRBJ2-7 provide the parts outside the CDR3, is KAGVTQTPRYLIKTRGQQVTLSCSPISGHRSVSWYQQTPGQGLQFLFEYFSETQRNKGNFPGRFSGRQFSNSRSEMNVSTLELGDSALYLCASSWNSGVVEQYFGPGTRLTVT.

The V call is TRBV28, the J call TRBJ1-2, with D tentatively TRBD1 (5 bases). The CDR3 spans 14 residues. The V and J ends lost 8 bases and 4 bases respectively, with 17 bases between them. Germline CDR1 is MDHEN and CDR2 is SYDVKM. CDR3 loop: CASFLRQRTYGYTF. The CDR3 DNA reads TGTGCCAGCTTCTTGCGACAGCGAACCTATGGCTACACCTTC.

This chain uses TRBV11-2 with TRBJ1-1; D is undetermined. This CDR3 is built from 12 residues. The V end was cut by 5 bases, the J end by 7 bases, with 11 bases between. Looked up from germline, CDR1 is SGHAT and CDR2 is FQNNGV. CDR3 sequence (DNA): TGTGCCAGCAGCCTCCAAGCGGGTGAAGCTTTCTTT. Amino acids: CASSLQAGEAFF.

The rearrangement joins TRBV6-5 to TRBJ2-7, with 8 bases fitting TRBD1. Germline V gene data show CDR1 as MNHEY and CDR2 as SVGAGI. Unmatched junction bases numbered 10, after V lost 4 bases and J lost 5 bases. The CDR3 totals 15 residues. The CDR3 here is CASSSLSDRGHEQYF. The DNA of the CDR3 is TGTGCCAGCAGTTCATTATCTGACAGGGGCCACGAGCAGTACTTC.

The chain is built from TRBV3-1 (or the pseudogene TRBV3-2) and TRBJ2-7, with D perhaps matching TRBD2 (6 bases). The germline gives CDR1 LGHDT, CDR2 YNNKEL (reference sequence). CDR3 length equals 11 residues. Trimming removed 6 bases at V and 9 bases at J, with 12 bases between. CDR3 loop: CASRTGDLQYF. The CDR3 DNA reads TGTGCCAGCAGGACGGGGGATTTGCAGTACTTC.

This chain connects TRBV27 to TRBJ2-3; 9 bases align to TRBD1. The ends lost 7 bases at V and 1 base at J; junction bases unmatched: 6. The CDR3 length is 15 residues. CDR1 is MNHEY, CDR2 SMNVEV, per germline (reference sequence). The CDR3 here is CASIQRTGGTDTQYF. The CDR3 coding sequence is TGTGCCAGCATCCAACGGACAGGGGGCACAGATACGCAGTATTTT.

This clone has just one count. V usage is TRBV5-6 and J usage is TRBJ1-1, with a possible D match to TRBD1 (6 bases). The V end was cut by 5 bases, the J end by 3 bases, with 14 bases between. This CDR3 spans 14 amino acids. Germline values: CDR1 SGHDT, CDR2 YYEEEE. In DNA, the CDR3 is TGTGCCAGCAGACAAACAGGGAGGGACACTGAAGCTTTCTTT. It yields the protein CASRQTGRDTEAFF.

V usage is TRBV7-2 and J usage is TRBJ2-1; 7 bases are shared with TRBD2. Per the germline V gene, CDR1 is SGHTA and CDR2 is FQGNSA. Germline trimming cut 5 bases from V and 2 bases from J; bases unmatched to any gene: 6. This CDR3 is 15 amino acids long. CDR3 nucleotide sequence: TGTGCCAGCAGCCCCTCTAGCGGCACCTACAATGAGCAGTTCTTC. Translating it yields CASSPSSGTYNEQFF.

V gene TRBV6-5 combines with J gene TRBJ2-5, with 7 bases aligning to TRBD1. Per germline, CDR1 MNHEY and CDR2 SVGAGI. This CDR3 contains 13 residues. V lost 6 bases and J lost 0; bases outside the gene matches: 1. CDR3 nucleotide sequence: TGTGCCAGCAGAGACAGGGACCAAGAGACCCAGTACTTC. Translation gives CASRDRDQETQYF.

CDR3 sequence: CASSPDSLGYTF. In DNA form, the CDR3 reads TGTGCCAGCAGCCCGGACAGCCTGGGCTACACCTTC. The rearrangement joins TRBV12-3 or TRBV12-4 to TRBJ1-2, with a weak D call TRBD1 (6 bases). The V gene lost 6 bases and the J gene lost 8 bases, with 13 bases spanning the gap. The CDR3 consists of 12 residues.

In its sample, this clone was seen a few times. V usage is TRBV11-2 and J usage is TRBJ2-7; TRBD2 agrees at 7 bases. Germline CDR1 SGHAT, CDR2 FQNNGV. Trimming at V came to 2 bases and at J to 2 bases, leaving 6 bases not matched to a gene. This CDR3 has 15 residues. The CDR3 protein is CASSLSSGPPYEQYF. The CDR3 DNA reads as TGTGCCAGCAGCTTAAGTAGCGGGCCTCCCTACGAGCAGTACTTC.

The rearrangement links TRBV11-3 to TRBJ2-7; D might be TRBD1 (5 bases). Germline values: CDR1 SGHNT, CDR2 YENEEA. The CDR3 is made up of 12 amino acids. Trimming left V 3 bases short and J 9 bases short, with 12 bases between. CDR3 loop: CASSLEGVGQYF. CDR3 bases: TGTGCCAGCAGCTTGGAAGGGGTTGGGCAGTACTTC. The variable domain in full, completed from reference TRBV11-3 and TRBJ2-7, reads EAGVVQSPRYKIIEKKQPVAFWCNPISGHNTLYWYLQNLGQGPELLIRYENEEAVDDSQLPKDRFSAERLKGVDSTLKIQPAELGDSAVYLCASSLEGVGQYFGPGTRLTVT.

This chain connects TRBV5-4 to TRBJ2-5; 9 nucleotides agree with TRBD2. CDR1 SGHNT and CDR2 YYREEE come from the germline V gene (reference sequence). The V and J ends lost 6 bases and 2 bases, in that order; junction bases with no gene match: 2. CDR3 length: 13 amino acids. Here the CDR3 reads CASKSGGQETQYF. The DNA for the CDR3 is TGTGCCAGCAAAAGCGGGGGGCAAGAGACCCAGTACTTC.

The chain employs TRBV2 and TRBJ2-2; possible D gene TRBD1, 5 bases. The ends were cut back, 7 bases at V and 1 base at J, with 10 bases in the middle. There are 14 residues in the CDR3. CDR1 and CDR2 from the germline V gene are SNHLY and FYNNEI. The CDR3 DNA sequence: TGTGCCAGCAAGGAGACAGTGAACACCGGGGAGCTGTTTTTT. Its protein is CASKETVNTGELFF.

The gene calls are TRBV11-3 and TRBJ2-3, with D tentatively TRBD2 (7 bases). CDR1 is SGHNT and CDR2 is YENEEA in the germline V gene. This CDR3 region has 16 residues. Trimming left V 0 bases short and J 4 bases short, with 14 bases between. The CDR3 region is CASSLDGGGVADTQYF. The CDR3 DNA is TGTGCCAGCAGCTTAGATGGAGGGGGGGTGGCAGATACGCAGTATTTT.

V usage is TRBV7-2 and J usage is TRBJ2-2, with 7 nucleotides matching TRBD1. The V segment lost 0 bases and the J segment 2 bases; nucleotides outside the gene matches: 3. The V gene's germline CDR1 is SGHTA and CDR2 FQGNSA. The CDR3 runs to 16 residues. This CDR3 reads CASSLAGTVNTGELFF. CDR3 DNA sequence: TGTGCCAGCAGCTTAGCCGGGACAGTTAACACCGGGGAGCTGTTTTTT.

The chain links TRBV10-1 to TRBJ1-4; 7 positions match TRBD1. The CDR3 has 14 amino acids. The germline V gene has CDR1 WNHNN and CDR2 SYGVQD (reference sequence). Trimming at V came to 3 bases and at J to 8 bases, leaving 6 bases not matched to a gene. The CDR3: CASSDRGLCEKLFF. CDR3 DNA sequence: TGCGCCAGCAGTGATAGGGGGCTGTGCGAAAAACTGTTTTTT.

The CDR3 DNA is TGTGCCAGCAGCTCAGCCTCCTCTAGGAACACCGGGGAGCTGTTTTTT. This sequence encodes CASSSASSRNTGELFF. The J gene is TRBJ2-2, the V gene TRBV11-3, with D unresolved. This CDR3 region has 16 residues. Looked up from germline, CDR1 is SGHNT and CDR2 is YENEEA. V was trimmed by 4 bases and J by 1 base, leaving 13 bases between them. Supplemented by reference TRBV11-3 and TRBJ2-2, the full variable domain reads EAGVVQSPRYKIIEKKQPVAFWCNPISGHNTLYWYLQNLGQGPELLIRYENEEAVDDSQLPKDRFSAERLKGVDSTLKIQPAELGDSAVYLCASSSASSRNTGELFFGEGSRLTVL.

This sequence joins TRBV28 and TRBJ2-2, with D possibly matching TRBD1 (6 bases). Germline CDR1 is MDHEN and CDR2 is SYDVKM. The CDR3 runs to 17 residues. With 3 bases removed from V and 4 bases from J, the gap between germline ends came to 18 bases. The CDR3 region is CASSFQGQILSTGELFF. DNA of the CDR3: TGTGCCAGCAGTTTCCAAGGACAGATATTAAGCACCGGGGAGCTGTTTTTT.

A few counts support this clone. The chain recombines TRBV19 with TRBJ1-1; D remains unclear. The germline V gene encodes CDR1 LNHDA and CDR2 SQIVND (reference sequence). The CDR3 sequence is 11 residues long. The V and J ends lost 4 bases and 14 bases respectively, with 14 bases between them. In DNA, the CDR3 is TGTGCCAGTAGTACTTACCCCCAGTGGTTCTTT. Translation: CASSTYPQWFF.

The CDR3 region has the DNA TGTGCCAGCTCACCTGCCTCGGACAGGGTGAGCACTGAAGCTTTCTTT. Translation gives CASSPASDRVSTEAFF. The V and J genes are TRBV18 and TRBJ1-1; 8 bases map to TRBD1. The V gene end was trimmed by 3 bases and the J gene end by 4 bases; junction bases not matched to a gene: 10. Germline values: CDR1 KGHSH, CDR2 LQKENI. The CDR3 is 16 amino acids.

V usage is TRBV5-1 and J usage is TRBJ2-1; the D gene is possibly TRBD2 (6 bases). Germline loops: CDR1 SGHRS, CDR2 YFSETQ. V was cut by 1 base and J by 4 bases, with 15 bases left in between. The CDR3 is made up of 16 amino acids. This CDR3 reads CASSLWASGQYNEQFF. Written as DNA, the CDR3 is TGCGCCAGCAGCTTGTGGGCGAGCGGGCAATACAATGAGCAGTTCTTC.

The chain links TRBV10-2 to TRBJ2-7; maybe TRBD2 (6 bases). Between the trimmed V and J ends, which lost 8 bases and 2 bases, there was a span of 10 bases. The CDR3 loop spans 12 amino acids. Germline V gene lookup returns CDR1 WSHSY and CDR2 SAAADI. The CDR3 sequence is CASWDSTYEQYF. The CDR3 coding sequence is TGCGCCAGCTGGGACTCCACCTACGAGCAGTACTTC.

The J gene is TRBJ2-2, the V gene TRBV11-3; no reliable D call. CDR3 size: 14 residues. The V end was cut by 4 bases, the J end by 6 bases, with 12 bases between. Looked up from germline, CDR1 is SGHNT and CDR2 is YENEEA. The CDR3 is CASSSPSLAGELFF. As DNA, the CDR3 is TGTGCCAGCAGCTCCCCATCCTTAGCCGGGGAGCTGTTTTTT. Based on the CDR3 plus reference TRBV11-3 and TRBJ2-2, the full variable domain is EAGVVQSPRYKIIEKKQPVAFWCNPISGHNTLYWYLQNLGQGPELLIRYENEEAVDDSQLPKDRFSAERLKGVDSTLKIQPAELGDSAVYLCASSSPSLAGELFFGEGSRLTVL.

The chain couples TRBV28 to TRBJ2-3; 7 bases line up with TRBD2. The CDR3 loop spans 15 amino acids. Germline assignment: CDR1 MDHEN and CDR2 SYDVKM. With 2 bases clipped from V and 7 bases from J, the junction kept 9 bases outside the gene matches. CDR3 coding DNA: TGTGCCAGCAGTTTACCCGGGTTAGCGGGCAATACGCAGTATTTT. Amino acids: CASSLPGLAGNTQYF.